This T cell receptor beta chain emerged from a study of identifying expanded T cells in peripheral blood. The study, taken as a whole, reports: Technical replicates showed about 1.1 changed clones; around two weeks approximately 15; four weeks 19. Approximately 2-week clone count variance significantly increased as total template count grew.

Collection occurred without any documented infections or immune events in donors. Worth noting for this clone: No antigen is known for it.

Per the germline V gene, CDR1 is SGHDT and CDR2 is YYEEEE. The CDR3 has 15 amino acids. The ends were cut back, 1 base at V and 3 bases at J, with 14 bases in the middle. The table came from immunoSEQ multiplex PCR; TCRdb's copy has only in-frame clones and leaves some out. Among about 100,000 clones listed, around 88% were seen once. Sequences were obtained from blood. This clonotype was sampled from a person aged 18 to 70 in good health. V usage is TRBV5-6 and J usage is TRBJ2-7; tentatively, D is TRBD1 (6 bases). The CDR3 DNA is TGTGCCAGCAGCTTGTTCTACAGGGTAGTCTACGAGCAGTACTTC. The encoded protein is CASSLFYRVVYEQYF.